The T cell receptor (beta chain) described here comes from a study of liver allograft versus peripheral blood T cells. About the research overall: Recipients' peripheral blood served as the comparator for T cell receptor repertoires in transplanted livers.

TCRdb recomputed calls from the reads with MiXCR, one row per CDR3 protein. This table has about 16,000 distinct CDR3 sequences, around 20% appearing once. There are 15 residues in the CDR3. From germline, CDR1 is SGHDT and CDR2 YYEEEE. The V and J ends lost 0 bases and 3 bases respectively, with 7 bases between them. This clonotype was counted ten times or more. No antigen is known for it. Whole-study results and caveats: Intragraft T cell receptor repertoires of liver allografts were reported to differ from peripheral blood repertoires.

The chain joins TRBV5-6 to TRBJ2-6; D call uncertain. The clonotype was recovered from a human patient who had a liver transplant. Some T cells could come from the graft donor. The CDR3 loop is CASSLGTNGANVLTF. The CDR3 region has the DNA TGTGCCAGCAGCTTGGGGACGAATGGGGCCAACGTCCTGACTTTC.